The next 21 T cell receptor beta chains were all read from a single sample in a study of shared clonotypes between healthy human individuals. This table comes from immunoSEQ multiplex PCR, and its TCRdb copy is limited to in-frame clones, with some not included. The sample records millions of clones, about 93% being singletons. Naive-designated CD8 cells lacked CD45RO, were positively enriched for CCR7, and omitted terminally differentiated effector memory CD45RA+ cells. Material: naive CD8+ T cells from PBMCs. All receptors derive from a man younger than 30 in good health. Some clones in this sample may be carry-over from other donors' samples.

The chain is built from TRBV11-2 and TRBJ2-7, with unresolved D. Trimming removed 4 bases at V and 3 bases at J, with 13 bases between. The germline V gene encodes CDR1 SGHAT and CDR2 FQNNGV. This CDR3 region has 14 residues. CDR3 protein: CASSSPGPGYEQYF. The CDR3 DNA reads TGTGCCAGCAGCTCACCAGGTCCAGGCTACGAGCAGTACTTC.

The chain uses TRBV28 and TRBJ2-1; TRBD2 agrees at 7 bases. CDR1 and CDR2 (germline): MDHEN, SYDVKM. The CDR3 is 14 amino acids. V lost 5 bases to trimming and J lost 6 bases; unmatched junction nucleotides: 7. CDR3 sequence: CASSPSGIGNEQFF. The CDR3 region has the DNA TGTGCCAGCAGTCCCAGCGGGATCGGCAATGAGCAGTTCTTC.

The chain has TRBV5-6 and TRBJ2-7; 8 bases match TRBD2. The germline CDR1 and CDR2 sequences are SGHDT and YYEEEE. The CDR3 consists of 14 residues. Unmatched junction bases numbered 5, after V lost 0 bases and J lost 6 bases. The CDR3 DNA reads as TGTGCCAGCAGCTTGGCCGGGGGGGTCGGCGAGCAGTACTTC. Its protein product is CASSLAGGVGEQYF.

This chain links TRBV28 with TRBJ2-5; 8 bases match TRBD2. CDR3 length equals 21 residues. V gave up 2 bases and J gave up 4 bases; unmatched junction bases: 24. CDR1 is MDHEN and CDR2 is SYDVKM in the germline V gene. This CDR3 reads CASSLQTPPDTTSEVRETQYF. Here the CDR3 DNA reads TGTGCCAGCAGTTTACAAACCCCACCCGACACGACTAGCGAAGTCCGAGAGACCCAGTACTTC.

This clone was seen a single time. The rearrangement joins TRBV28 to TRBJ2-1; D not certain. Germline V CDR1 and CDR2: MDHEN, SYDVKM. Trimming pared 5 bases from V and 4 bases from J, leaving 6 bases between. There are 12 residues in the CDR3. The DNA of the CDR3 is TGTGCCAGCAGTCCCGCGTACAATGAGCAGTTCTTC. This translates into CASSPAYNEQFF.

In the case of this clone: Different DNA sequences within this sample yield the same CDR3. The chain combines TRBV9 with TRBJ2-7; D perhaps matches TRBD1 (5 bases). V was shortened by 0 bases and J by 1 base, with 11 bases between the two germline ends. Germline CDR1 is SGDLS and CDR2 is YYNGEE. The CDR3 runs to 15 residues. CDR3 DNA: TGTGCCAGCAGCGTAGGGGCGGACACTTCCTACGAGCAGTACTTC. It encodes CASSVGADTSYEQYF.

CDR3 sequence (DNA): TGCAGCGTCCCCCCCCTGGGTTACGGGGAAACCCAGTACTTC. Translated: CSVPPLGYGETQYF. The J gene is TRBJ2-5, the V gene TRBV29-1; TRBD2 is a possible D gene (5 bases). The germline CDR1 and CDR2 sequences are SQVTM and ANQGSEA. CDR3 length equals 14 residues. V lost 6 bases and J lost 8, with 22 bases in between.

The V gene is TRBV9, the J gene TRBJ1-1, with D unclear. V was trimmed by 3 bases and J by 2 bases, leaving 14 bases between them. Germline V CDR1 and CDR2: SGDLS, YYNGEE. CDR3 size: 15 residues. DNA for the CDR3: TGTGCCAGCAGCGCCAGTGGGCAGCTAAACACTGAAGCTTTCTTT. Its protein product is CASSASGQLNTEAFF.

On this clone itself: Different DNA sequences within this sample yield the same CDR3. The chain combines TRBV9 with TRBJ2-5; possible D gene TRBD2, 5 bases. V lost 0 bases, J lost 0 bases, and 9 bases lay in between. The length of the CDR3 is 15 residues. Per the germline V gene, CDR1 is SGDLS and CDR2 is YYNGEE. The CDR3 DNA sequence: TGTGCCAGCAGCGTAGGAGGGTCGAACCAAGAGACCCAGTACTTC. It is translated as CASSVGGSNQETQYF.

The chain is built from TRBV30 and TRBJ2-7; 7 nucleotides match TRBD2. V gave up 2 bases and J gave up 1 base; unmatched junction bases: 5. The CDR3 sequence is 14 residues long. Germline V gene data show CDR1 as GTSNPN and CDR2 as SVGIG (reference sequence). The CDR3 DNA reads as TGTGCCTGGAGTTTACCTAGCGGATCCTACGAGCAGTACTTC. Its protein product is CAWSLPSGSYEQYF. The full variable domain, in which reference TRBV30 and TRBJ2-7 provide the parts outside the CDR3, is SQTIHQWPATLVQPVGSPLSLECTVEGTSNPNLYWYRQAAGRGLQLLFYSVGIGQISSEVPQNLSASRPQDRQFILSSKKLLLSDSGFYLCAWSLPSGSYEQYFGPGTRLTVT.

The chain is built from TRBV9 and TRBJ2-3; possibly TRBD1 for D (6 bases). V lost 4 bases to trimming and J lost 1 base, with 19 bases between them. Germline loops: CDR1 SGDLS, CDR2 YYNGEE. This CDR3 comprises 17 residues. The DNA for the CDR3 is TGTGCCAGCAGCACCCAGGGGAAGCTAGGAGGCACAGATACGCAGTATTTT. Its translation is CASSTQGKLGGTDTQYF.

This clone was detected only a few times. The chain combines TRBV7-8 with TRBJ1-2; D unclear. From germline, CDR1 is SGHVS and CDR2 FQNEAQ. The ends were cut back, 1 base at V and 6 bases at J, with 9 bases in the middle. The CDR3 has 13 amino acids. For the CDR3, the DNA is TGTGCCAGCAGCTTAGGTACGCGGGATGGCTACACCTTC. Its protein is CASSLGTRDGYTF.

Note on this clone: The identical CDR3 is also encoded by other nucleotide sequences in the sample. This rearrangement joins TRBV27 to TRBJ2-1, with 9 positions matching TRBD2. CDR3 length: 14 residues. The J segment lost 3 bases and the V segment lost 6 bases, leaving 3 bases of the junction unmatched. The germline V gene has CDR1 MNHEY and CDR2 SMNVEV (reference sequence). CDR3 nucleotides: TGTGCCAGCAGCCTACTAGCGGGCTACAATGAGCAGTTCTTC. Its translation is CASSLLAGYNEQFF.

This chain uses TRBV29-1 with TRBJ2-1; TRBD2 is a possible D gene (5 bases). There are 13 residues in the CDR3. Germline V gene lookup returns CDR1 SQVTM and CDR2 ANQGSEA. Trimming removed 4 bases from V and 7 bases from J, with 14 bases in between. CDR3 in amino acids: CSVVYGMRNEQFF. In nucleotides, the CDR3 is TGCAGCGTTGTTTACGGGATGAGGAATGAGCAGTTCTTC.

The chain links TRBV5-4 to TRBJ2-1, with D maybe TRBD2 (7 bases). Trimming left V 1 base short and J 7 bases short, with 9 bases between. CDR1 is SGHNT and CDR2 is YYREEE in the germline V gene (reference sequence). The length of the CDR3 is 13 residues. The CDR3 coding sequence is TGTGCCAGCAGCTTGCGGGGGGCAAATGAGCAGTTCTTC. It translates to CASSLRGANEQFF.

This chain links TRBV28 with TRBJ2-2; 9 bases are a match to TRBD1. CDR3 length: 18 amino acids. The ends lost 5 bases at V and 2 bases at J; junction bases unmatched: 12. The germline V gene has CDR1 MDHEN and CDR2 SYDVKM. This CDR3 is CASSTVLEGQGNTGELFF. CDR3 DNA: TGTGCCAGCAGTACCGTGTTGGAGGGACAGGGTAACACCGGGGAGCTGTTTTTT.

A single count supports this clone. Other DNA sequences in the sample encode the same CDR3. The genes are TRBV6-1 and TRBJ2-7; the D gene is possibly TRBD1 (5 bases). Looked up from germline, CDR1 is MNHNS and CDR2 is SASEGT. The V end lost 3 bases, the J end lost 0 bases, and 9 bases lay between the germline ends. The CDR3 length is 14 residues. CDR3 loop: CASSEGPYSYEQYF. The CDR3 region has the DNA TGTGCCAGCAGTGAGGGGCCCTACTCCTACGAGCAGTACTTC.

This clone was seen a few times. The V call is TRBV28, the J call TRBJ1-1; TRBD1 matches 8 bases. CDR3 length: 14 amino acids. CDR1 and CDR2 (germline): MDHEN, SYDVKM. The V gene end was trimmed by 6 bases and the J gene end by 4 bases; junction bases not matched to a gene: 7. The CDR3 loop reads CASRIDRGGTEAFF. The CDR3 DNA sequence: TGTGCCAGCAGGATAGACAGGGGTGGCACTGAAGCTTTCTTT.

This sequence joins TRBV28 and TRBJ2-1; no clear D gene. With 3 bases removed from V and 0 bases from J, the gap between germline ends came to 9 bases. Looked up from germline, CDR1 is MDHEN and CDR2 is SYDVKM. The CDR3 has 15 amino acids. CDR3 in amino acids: CASSFPNFSYNEQFF. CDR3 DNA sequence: TGTGCCAGCAGTTTCCCTAACTTCTCCTACAATGAGCAGTTCTTC.

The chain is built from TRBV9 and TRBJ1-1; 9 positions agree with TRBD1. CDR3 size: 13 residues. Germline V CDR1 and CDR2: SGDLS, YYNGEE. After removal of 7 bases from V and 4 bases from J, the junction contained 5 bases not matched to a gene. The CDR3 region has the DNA TGTGCCAGCGGGACAGGGAGGAGCACTGAAGCTTTCTTT. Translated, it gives CASGTGRSTEAFF.

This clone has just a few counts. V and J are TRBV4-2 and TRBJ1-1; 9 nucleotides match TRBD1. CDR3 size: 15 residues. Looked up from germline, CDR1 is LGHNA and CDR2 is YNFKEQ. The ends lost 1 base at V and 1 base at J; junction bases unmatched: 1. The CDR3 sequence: CASSQAGQGNTEAFF. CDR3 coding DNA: TGTGCCAGCAGCCAAGCGGGACAGGGGAACACTGAAGCTTTCTTT.